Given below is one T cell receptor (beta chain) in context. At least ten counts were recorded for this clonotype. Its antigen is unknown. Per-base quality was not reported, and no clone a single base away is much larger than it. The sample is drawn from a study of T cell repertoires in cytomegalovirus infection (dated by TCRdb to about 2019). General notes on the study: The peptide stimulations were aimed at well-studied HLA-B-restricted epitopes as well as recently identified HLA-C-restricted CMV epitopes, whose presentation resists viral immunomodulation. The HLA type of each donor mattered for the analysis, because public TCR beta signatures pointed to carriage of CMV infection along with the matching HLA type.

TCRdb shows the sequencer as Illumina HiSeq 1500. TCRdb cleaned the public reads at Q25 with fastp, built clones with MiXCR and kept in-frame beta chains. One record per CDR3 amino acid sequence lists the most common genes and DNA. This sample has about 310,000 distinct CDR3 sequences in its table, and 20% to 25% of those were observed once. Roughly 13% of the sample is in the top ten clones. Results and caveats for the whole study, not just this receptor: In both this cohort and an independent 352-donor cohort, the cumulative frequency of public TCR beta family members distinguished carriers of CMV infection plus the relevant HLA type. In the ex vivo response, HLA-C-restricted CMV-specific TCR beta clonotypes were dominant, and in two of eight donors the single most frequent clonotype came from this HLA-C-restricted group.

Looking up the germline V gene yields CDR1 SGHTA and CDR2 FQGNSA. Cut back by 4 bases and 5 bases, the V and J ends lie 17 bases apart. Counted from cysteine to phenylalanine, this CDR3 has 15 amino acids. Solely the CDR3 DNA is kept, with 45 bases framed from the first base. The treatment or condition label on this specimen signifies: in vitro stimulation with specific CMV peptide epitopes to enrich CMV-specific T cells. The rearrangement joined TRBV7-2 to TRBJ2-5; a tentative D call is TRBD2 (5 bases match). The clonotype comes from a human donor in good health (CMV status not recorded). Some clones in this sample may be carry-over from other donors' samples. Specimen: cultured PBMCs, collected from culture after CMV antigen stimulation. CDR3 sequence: CASSSPVAGGETQYF. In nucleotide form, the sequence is TGTGCCAGCAGCTCCCCGGTGGCTGGCGGGGAGACCCAGTACTTC.